A single sample is the source of the 16 T cell receptor beta chains below, sequenced in a study of molecular identifiers for immune sequencing clone quantification. TCRdb analysed the PCR reads with MiXCR anew, one entry per CDR3 protein. The sample shows hundreds of thousands of distinct CDR3 sequences, about 25% of them seen only once. The sample was naive CD8+ T cells from blood, with Jurkat cell RNA spiked in. Noted subset: FACS-sorted CD8+CD4-CCR7+CD45RA+ naive T cells. The receptors here all came from a human donor in good health. Some libraries in this study had Jurkat cell RNA spiked in.

V gene TRBV7-9 combines with J gene TRBJ2-7, with a weak D call TRBD2 (5 bases). The CDR3 runs to 12 residues. CDR1 is SEHNR and CDR2 is FQNEAQ in the germline V gene (reference sequence). V shed 5 bases and J shed 7 bases, with 12 bases lying between them. CDR3 sequence reads: CASSPIPGEQYF. The CDR3 bases are TGTGCCAGCAGCCCAATTCCGGGGGAGCAGTACTTC.

The genes are TRBV20-1 and TRBJ1-4, with D perhaps matching TRBD1 (6 bases). Trimming removed 4 bases at V and 4 bases at J, with 22 bases between. In germline, CDR1 is DFQATT, CDR2 SNEGSKA (reference sequence). The CDR3 runs 17 residues. The CDR3 region has the DNA TGCAGTGCTACAATGAGAGGGGGTCTATTCCTTAATGAAAAACTGTTTTTT. It codes for CSATMRGGLFLNEKLFF.

The sample holds many counts of this clonotype. The V gene is TRBV5-1, the J gene TRBJ1-1; maybe TRBD1 (6 bases). Trimming removed 4 bases from V and 2 bases from J, with 12 bases in between. The germline gives CDR1 SGHRS, CDR2 YFSETQ. The CDR3 is 14 amino acids. The CDR3 protein is CASSETGTNTEAFF. CDR3 sequence (DNA): TGCGCCAGCAGCGAAACAGGGACAAACACTGAAGCTTTCTTT.

This clonotype was detected a few times. CDR3 bases: TGTGCCAGCAGTTACTCTGCTAGCCGGTGGGAGCAGTTCTTC. Translated: CASSYSASRWEQFF. This rearrangement joins TRBV6-5 to TRBJ2-1, with a possible D match to TRBD2 (5 bases). The V gene's germline CDR1 is MNHEY and CDR2 SVGAGI. With 0 bases removed from V and 10 bases from J, the gap between germline ends came to 13 bases. The CDR3 covers 14 residues.

This clonotype was seen repeatedly, ten times or more. The genes are TRBV6-2 or TRBV6-3 and TRBJ2-3; TRBD1 agrees at 8 bases. The CDR3 is 14 residues long. After removal of 5 bases from V and 6 bases from J, the junction contained 7 bases not matched to a gene. Germline loops: CDR1 MNHEY, CDR2 SVGEGT. CDR3 in amino acids: CASSKQGVMDTQYF. DNA of the CDR3: TGTGCCAGCAGTAAACAGGGGGTGATGGATACGCAGTATTTT.

Remarks on this clonotype: Just one base apart from a much larger clone, this may be a read error. The V call is TRBV19, the J call TRBJ2-7, with a weak D call TRBD2 (5 bases). CDR1 is LNHDA, CDR2 SQIVND, per germline (reference sequence). The length of the CDR3 is 13 residues. CDR3 nucleotides: TGTGCCAGTAGTTCCGGGGTTTCCTACGGGCAGTACTTC. Encoded protein: CASSSGVSYGQYF.

This clonotype was seen many times. The chain carries TRBV2 and TRBJ2-3; 8 bases agree with TRBD2. Germline V gives CDR1 SNHLY, CDR2 FYNNEI. The CDR3 is 15 amino acids. V lost 6 bases, J lost 0 bases, and 5 bases stayed unmatched. The CDR3 here is CASRPTSASTDTQYF. For the CDR3, the DNA is TGTGCCAGCAGACCGACTAGCGCAAGCACAGATACGCAGTATTTT.

The CDR3 here is CASSKSISRLAGGIDKNIQYF. The CDR3 coding sequence is TGTGCCAGCAGCAAGTCGATAAGTCGACTAGCGGGAGGGATTGACAAAAACATTCAGTACTTC. The V gene is TRBV7-2, the J gene TRBJ2-4; 14 bases line up with TRBD2. The CDR3 sequence is 21 residues long. The V and J ends lost 5 bases and 3 bases, in that order; junction bases with no gene match: 18. Germline V gives CDR1 SGHTA, CDR2 FQGNSA. Drawing the rest from reference TRBV7-2 and TRBJ2-4, the complete variable domain is GAGVSQSPSNKVTEKGKDVELRCDPISGHTALYWYRQSLGQGLEFLIYFQGNSAPDKSGLPSDRFSAERTGGSVSTLTIQRTQQEDSAVYLCASSKSISRLAGGIDKNIQYFGAGTRLSVL.

Concerning this clonotype: A read error may produce the germline difference seen at one junction end. The genes are TRBV6-5 and TRBJ2-1, with 12 positions matching TRBD2. The CDR3 runs to 15 residues. Germline V CDR1 and CDR2: MNHEY, SVGAGI. CDR3 nucleotides: TGTGTCAGCAGACTGACTAGCGGGGGAGCGGATGAGCAGTTCTTC. This encodes CVSRLTSGGADEQFF.

This clonotype was counted at least ten times. The chain employs TRBV28 and TRBJ2-3; D unclear. From germline, CDR1 is MDHEN and CDR2 SYDVKM. Deletions cut 5 bases from V and 1 base from J, with 13 bases between. The CDR3 loop spans 15 amino acids. The CDR3 DNA reads TGTGCCAGCAGTCGCCGACTTAGTGGCACAGATACGCAGTATTTT. It yields the protein CASSRRLSGTDTQYF.

This clonotype was recorded many times. This sequence joins TRBV27 and TRBJ1-3; D remains unclear. Germline CDR1 and CDR2: MNHEY and SMNVEV (reference sequence). The ends were cut back, 0 bases at V and 4 bases at J, with 13 bases in the middle. The CDR3 is made up of 16 amino acids. The CDR3 bases are TGTGCCAGCAGTTTATCCGACCCAGCGGACGGAAACACCATATATTTT. This codes for CASSLSDPADGNTIYF.

There are many counts of this clonotype. V gene TRBV19 combines with J gene TRBJ2-1; 9 positions match TRBD2. Germline assignment: CDR1 LNHDA and CDR2 SQIVND (reference sequence). The CDR3 totals 15 residues. Trimming took 6 bases from V and 8 from J; bases not matched to a gene: 11. CDR3 bases: TGTGCCAGTAGGTCCTCCGGACTAGCGACATATGAGCAGTTCTTC. This codes for CASRSSGLATYEQFF.

This clonotype has a count of ten or more. V is TRBV20-1 and J is TRBJ2-3; tentative D call: TRBD1 (6 bases). Per germline, CDR1 DFQATT and CDR2 SNEGSKA (reference sequence). This CDR3 is built from 15 residues. Trimming pared 6 bases from V and 4 bases from J, leaving 20 bases between. CDR3 nucleotide sequence: TGCAGTGCACAAAACAGGGTCAACTCGGCAGATACGCAGTATTTT. Its translation is CSAQNRVNSADTQYF.

This chain uses TRBV20-1 with TRBJ2-3; TRBD1 matches at 9 bases. Trimming at V came to 2 bases and at J to 2 bases, leaving 17 bases not matched to a gene. The germline V gene has CDR1 DFQATT and CDR2 SNEGSKA (reference sequence). CDR3 length equals 19 residues. This CDR3 is CSARTGTGKSKLPTDTQYF. In nucleotides, the CDR3 is TGCAGTGCTAGAACCGGGACAGGGAAAAGTAAGCTACCCACAGATACGCAGTATTTT.

This clonotype turned up a few times. This chain joins TRBV9 and TRBJ2-2; either TRBD1 or TRBD2 may fit D (5 bases each). The CDR3 loop spans 16 amino acids. Trimming left V 0 bases short and J 2 bases short, with 11 bases between. CDR1 is SGDLS, CDR2 YYNGEE, per germline. The CDR3 DNA reads as TGTGCCAGCAGCGTAGTTGGGACCTCAAACACCGGGGAGCTGTTTTTT. Its protein product is CASSVVGTSNTGELFF.

V usage is TRBV19 and J usage is TRBJ2-7; a possible D gene is TRBD2 (5 bases). Germline V gene sequence: CDR1 LNHDA, CDR2 SQIVND (reference sequence). Trimming left V 6 bases short and J 0 bases short, with 9 bases between. The CDR3 runs 13 residues. CDR3 DNA sequence: TGTGCCAGTAGCGACGGAGGCTCCTACGAGCAGTACTTC. Translated: CASSDGGSYEQYF.